This section outlines one TCR beta chain sequence together with its context. CDR1 is SGHRS, CDR2 YFSETQ, per germline. V was clipped by 0 bases and J by 4 bases, with 9 bases between them. The CDR3 loop spans 14 amino acids. This sample stems from a study of blood T cell repertoires in COVID-19. For the study at large: The study drew acute and convalescent COVID-19 samples from the United States, Italy and Spain. The cDNA or gDNA used as material had been derived from T cells, B-cell-depleted T cells, or PBMCs.

Original data processing: From reference gene primer amplification, estimates of nucleated cell counts were derived. Assay used: immunoSEQ multiplex PCR; TCRdb lists only in-frame clones, some missing. V and J calls and clone size are given by that table; D and trimming were obtained from the DNA. The table lists around 71,000 clones, about 86% of them singletons, with 28% in the top ten. This clonotype was sampled from a man between 65 and 85 years old with acute or convalescent COVID-19. J is TRBJ2-3 and V is TRBV5-1; D is possibly TRBD2 (5 bases). Sequenced input: peripheral blood. CDR3 DNA sequence: TGCGCCAGCAGCTTGGCTTGGAGGCCAGATACGCAGTATTTT. This encodes CASSLAWRPDTQYF.